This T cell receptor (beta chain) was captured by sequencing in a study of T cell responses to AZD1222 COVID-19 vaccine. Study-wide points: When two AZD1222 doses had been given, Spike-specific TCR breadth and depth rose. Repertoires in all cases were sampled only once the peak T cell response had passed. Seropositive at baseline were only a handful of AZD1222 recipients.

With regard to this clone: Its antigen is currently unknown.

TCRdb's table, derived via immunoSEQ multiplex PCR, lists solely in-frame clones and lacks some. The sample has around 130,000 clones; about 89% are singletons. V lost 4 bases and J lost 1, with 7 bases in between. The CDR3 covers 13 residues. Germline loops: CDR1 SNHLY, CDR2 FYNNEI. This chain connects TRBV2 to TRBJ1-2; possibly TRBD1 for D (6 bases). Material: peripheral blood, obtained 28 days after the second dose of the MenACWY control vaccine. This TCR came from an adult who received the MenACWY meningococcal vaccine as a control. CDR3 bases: TGTGCCAGCAGTGTGGACAGTAACTATGGCTACACCTTC. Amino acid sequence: CASSVDSNYGYTF.